The clone carrying this T cell receptor beta chain was recorded once. Trimming took 3 bases from V and 0 from J, leaving 8 bases between them. The germline CDR1 and CDR2 sequences are GTSNPN and SVGIG (reference sequence). The CDR3 runs to 13 residues. The data stem from a study of blood T cell repertoires in COVID-19. Study as a whole: Samples came from the United States, Italy and Spain, spanning acute and convalescent COVID-19. PBMCs, B-cell-depleted T cells, or T cells provided the cDNA or gDNA that made up the material.

Study processing details: Amplification from reference gene primers served as the basis for estimated nucleated cell counts. The assay was immunoSEQ multiplex PCR, and TCRdb's table has in-frame clones only and misses some. V, J and clone size were drawn from that table, and D and trimming were deduced from the DNA. The repertoire consists of around 100,000 clones, with about 87% occurring once and the leading ten covering 11%. The J gene is TRBJ1-2, the V gene TRBV30; D is ambiguous. Sequences were obtained from peripheral blood. The clonotype was recovered from a man at least 80 years old with acute or convalescent COVID-19. The CDR3: CAWRRVPNYGYTF. In nucleotides, the CDR3 is TGTGCCTGGAGACGAGTTCCTAACTATGGCTACACCTTC.